This T cell receptor beta chain was sequenced for a study of shared clonotypes between healthy human individuals. As for the study in general: For every donor, three CD4 naive, three CD4 memory, two CD8 naive and one CD8 memory plates were used.

CDR1 MNHEY and CDR2 SMNVEV come from the germline V gene (reference sequence). The CDR3 has 15 amino acids. Trimming removed 5 bases from V and 0 bases from J, with 11 bases in between. Study-level findings and limits: Lower generation probabilities were found for non-shared clonotypes than for those shared by all four donors. The study found roughly 5% of naive CD4 clonotypes shared across a few donors.

Of note for this clone: Its target is not known.

The table came from immunoSEQ multiplex PCR; TCRdb's copy has only in-frame clones and leaves some out. Of approximately 2.5 million clones in the sample, about 92% are singletons; the top ten hold about 0.13%. This chain connects TRBV27 to TRBJ2-1; either TRBD1 or TRBD2 may supply D (5 bases each). Sequences were obtained from naive CD4+ T cells sorted from blood. Subset in this sample: CD45RA+ positively selected. This sequence originates from a man aged 18 to 29 in good health. This chain's CDR3 is CASSDRGRSYNEQFF. The CDR3 nucleotides are TGTGCCAGCAGTGACCGGGGACGCTCCTACAATGAGCAGTTCTTC.